What follows are 26 T cell receptor beta chains derived from one specimen sequenced in a study of T cell responses to AZD1222 COVID-19 vaccine. Libraries were prepared by immunoSEQ multiplex PCR; TCRdb keeps only in-frame clonotypes and omits some of them. Of about 99,000 clones listed, roughly 88% are singletons. Material: peripheral blood, obtained on day 0 of AZD1222 vaccination. The source is an adult in good health.

V usage is TRBV9 and J usage is TRBJ2-3; 10 nucleotides align to TRBD2. Germline V CDR1 and CDR2: SGDLS, YYNGEE. The CDR3 length is 16 residues. Losses at the gene ends were 3 bases for V and 4 bases for J; bases not matched to a gene: 8. CDR3 protein: CASSAELAGPPDTQYF. In DNA, the CDR3 is TGTGCCAGCAGCGCCGAACTAGCGGGGCCCCCAGATACGCAGTATTTT. Drawing the rest from reference TRBV9 and TRBJ2-3, the complete variable domain is DSGVTQTPKHLITATGQRVTLRCSPRSGDLSVYWYQQSLDQGLQFLIQYYNGEERAKGNILERFSAQQFPDLHSELNLSSLELGDSALYFCASSAELAGPPDTQYFGPGTRLTVL.

The genes are TRBV24-1 and TRBJ1-2, with TRBD1 identical over 9 bases. V trimming: 3 bases; J trimming: 4 bases; junction bases outside the gene matches: 8. This CDR3 spans 16 amino acids. The V gene's germline CDR1 is KGHDR and CDR2 SFDVKD. This CDR3 reads CATSDRRTGASYGYTF. CDR3 bases: TGTGCCACCAGTGATCGTAGGACAGGGGCATCCTATGGCTACACCTTC.

The chain is built from TRBV11-2 and TRBJ2-7; the D is unclear. Trimming removed 4 bases from V and 7 bases from J, with 11 bases in between. There are 12 residues in the CDR3. Germline loops: CDR1 SGHAT, CDR2 FQNNGV. CDR3 residues: CASSSLEREQYF. DNA for the CDR3: TGTGCCAGCAGCTCACTCGAGAGGGAGCAGTACTTC. The full variable domain, rest sourced from reference TRBV11-2 and TRBJ2-7, is EAGVAQSPRYKIIEKRQSVAFWCNPISGHATLYWYQQILGQGPKLLIQFQNNGVVDDSQLPKDRFSAERLKGVDSTLKIQPAKLEDSAVYLCASSSLEREQYFGPGTRLTVT.

V gene TRBV27 combines with J gene TRBJ2-3; D is uncertain. CDR3 length equals 13 residues. The V gene's germline CDR1 is MNHEY and CDR2 SMNVEV (reference sequence). V shed 7 bases and J shed 0 bases, with 8 bases lying between them. The DNA of the CDR3 is TGTGCCAGCAAAAGGCCTAGCACAGATACGCAGTATTTT. It is translated as CASKRPSTDTQYF.

The chain links TRBV6-5 to TRBJ2-3; 9 bases fit TRBD2. The CDR3 runs 14 residues. The germline CDR1 and CDR2 sequences are MNHEY and SVGAGI. V gave up 8 bases and J gave up 2 bases; unmatched junction bases: 5. The CDR3 nucleotides are TGTGCCAGCCTGACTAGCGGCCACACAGATACGCAGTATTTT. Protein product: CASLTSGHTDTQYF.

This clone was counted a few times. The V gene is TRBV4-2, the J gene TRBJ2-3; 11 nucleotides match TRBD2. This CDR3 has 15 residues. Per the germline V gene, CDR1 is LGHNA and CDR2 is YNFKEQ. V shed 0 bases and J 4 bases; nucleotides not matched to a gene: 0. For the CDR3, the DNA is TGTGCCAGCAGCCAAGATAGCGGGGGGGCAGATACGCAGTATTTT. Translating it yields CASSQDSGGADTQYF.

This chain uses TRBV10-1 with TRBJ2-3, with D maybe TRBD1 (6 bases). Germline V gives CDR1 WNHNN, CDR2 SYGVQD (reference sequence). This CDR3 has 12 residues. The V gene lost 7 bases and the J gene lost 5 bases, with 10 bases spanning the gap. The CDR3 spells CASTGAQDTQYF. CDR3 sequence (DNA): TGCGCCAGCACAGGGGCACAAGATACGCAGTATTTT.

The chain combines TRBV3-1 (or the pseudogene TRBV3-2) with TRBJ2-3; D ambiguous. The V and J ends lost 0 bases and 5 bases respectively, with 9 bases between them. Germline values: CDR1 LGHDT, CDR2 YNNKEL (reference sequence). The CDR3 is 14 amino acids. CDR3 amino acids: CASSQEHREDTQYF. The CDR3 nucleotides read TGTGCCAGCAGCCAAGAGCACAGAGAAGATACGCAGTATTTT.

By share of the sample, this clone is medium-sized (0.01 to 0.1%). The chain has TRBV6-5 and TRBJ2-7; D unresolved. Trimming left V 7 bases short and J 6 bases short, with 19 bases between. The CDR3 length is 14 residues. The germline CDR1 and CDR2 sequences are MNHEY and SVGAGI. As DNA, the CDR3 is TGTGCCAGCACCCCGACGGGTCCCCGCAGCGAGCAGTACTTC. This translates into CASTPTGPRSEQYF.

The chain links TRBV18 to TRBJ2-1; TRBD2 matches at 13 bases. The CDR3 spans 16 residues. Germline V lookup: CDR1 KGHSH, CDR2 LQKENI. V was pared by 4 bases and J by 8 bases, with 8 bases of the junction left unmatched. The CDR3: CASSRRLAGGKDEQFF. The CDR3 DNA reads as TGTGCCAGCTCACGACGACTAGCGGGAGGAAAGGATGAGCAGTTCTTC. Based on the CDR3 plus reference TRBV18 and TRBJ2-1, the full variable domain is NAGVMQNPRHLVRRRGQEARLRCSPMKGHSHVYWYRQLPEEGLKFMVYLQKENIIDESGMPKERFSAEFPKEGPSILRIQQVVRGDSAAYFCASSRRLAGGKDEQFFGPGTRLTVL.

V is TRBV9 and J is TRBJ1-2; D gene uncertain. Trimming removed 0 bases at V and 3 bases at J, with 12 bases between. The CDR3 has 15 residues. Germline CDR1 SGDLS, CDR2 YYNGEE. DNA for the CDR3: TGTGCCAGCAGCGTAGGGCACAGTCCTTACTATGGCTACACCTTC. Translated, it gives CASSVGHSPYYGYTF.

The chain is built from TRBV28 and TRBJ1-5; 9 bases align to TRBD1. This CDR3 is 16 amino acids long. Germline loops: CDR1 MDHEN, CDR2 SYDVKM. The V segment lost 6 bases and the J segment 6 bases; nucleotides outside the gene matches: 12. The CDR3 DNA reads as TGTGCCAGCAGGCGCGAGACAGGGGGGATGGTTCAGCCCCAGCATTTT. Residues: CASRRETGGMVQPQHF.

The genes are TRBV2 and TRBJ2-7, with D unresolved. The V gene lost 3 bases and the J gene lost 5 bases, with 8 bases spanning the gap. The CDR3 is 12 amino acids. Per the germline V gene, CDR1 is SNHLY and CDR2 is FYNNEI. The CDR3 here is CASSERSHEQYF. In DNA form, the CDR3 reads TGTGCCAGCAGTGAGAGGTCCCACGAGCAGTACTTC.

The V gene is TRBV19, the J gene TRBJ1-4, with D maybe TRBD1 (5 bases). Looked up from germline, CDR1 is LNHDA and CDR2 is SQIVND (reference sequence). Trimming removed 3 bases at V and 8 bases at J, with 16 bases between. This CDR3 region has 15 residues. The CDR3 nucleotides read TGTGCCAGTAGTATGGCCGGGACTGCGGAGGAAAAACTGTTTTTT. Protein: CASSMAGTAEEKLFF.

The J gene is TRBJ1-5, the V gene TRBV6-5; a possible D gene is TRBD1 (6 bases). The CDR3 has 12 amino acids. Germline assignment: CDR1 MNHEY and CDR2 SVGAGI. V lost 7 bases, J lost 7 bases, and 11 bases lay in between. Here the CDR3 reads CASMRGDQPQHF. Here the CDR3 DNA reads TGTGCCAGCATGAGGGGGGACCAGCCCCAGCATTTT.

V and J are TRBV7-9 and TRBJ2-5, with 7 bases that match TRBD1. The germline CDR1 and CDR2 sequences are SEHNR and FQNEAQ (reference sequence). This CDR3 region has 17 residues. Unmatched junction bases numbered 16, after V lost 4 bases and J lost 5 bases. In DNA, the CDR3 is TGTGCCAGCAGCTCCCTCATCGGGGACAGTGACTTGGAGACCCAGTACTTC. It specifies CASSSLIGDSDLETQYF.

The chain couples TRBV12-3 or TRBV12-4 to TRBJ2-3; no reliable D call. The CDR3 has 13 amino acids. The V end lost 4 bases, the J end lost 5 bases, and 10 bases lay between the germline ends. CDR3 sequence: CASSSQAKDTQYF. CDR3 DNA sequence: TGTGCCAGCAGTTCTCAGGCTAAAGATACGCAGTATTTT.

Here the CDR3 reads CASSTSYEQYF. CDR3 DNA: TGTGCCAGCAGTACCTCCTACGAGCAGTACTTC. The chain uses TRBV6-5 and TRBJ2-7; D is ambiguous. With 5 bases removed from V and 0 bases from J, the gap between germline ends came to 2 bases. The CDR3 has 11 amino acids. Germline loops: CDR1 MNHEY, CDR2 SVGAGI.

The chain joins TRBV27 to TRBJ2-7; tentatively, D is TRBD2 (6 bases). The ends were cut back, 0 bases at V and 0 bases at J, with 21 bases in the middle. This CDR3 is built from 19 residues. Germline CDR1 is MNHEY and CDR2 is SMNVEV (reference sequence). The CDR3 sequence: CASSLSGLGQVGSSYEQYF. The CDR3 nucleotides are TGTGCCAGCAGTTTATCGGGACTGGGCCAGGTGGGTAGCTCCTACGAGCAGTACTTC.

The genes are TRBV6-5 and TRBJ2-3; D remains ambiguous. Germline CDR1 MNHEY, CDR2 SVGAGI. The CDR3 has 13 amino acids. Trimming cost V 6 bases and J 1 base, with 8 bases left between them. CDR3 DNA: TGTGCCAGCAGAGGATCTGGCACAGATACGCAGTATTTT. This codes for CASRGSGTDTQYF.

The J gene is TRBJ2-7, the V gene TRBV6-2 or TRBV6-3; TRBD2 matches at 14 bases. Germline CDR1 reads MNHEY; CDR2 reads SVGEGT. The CDR3 is 17 amino acids. J lost 4 bases, V lost 5 bases, and 10 bases had no gene match. In DNA form, the CDR3 reads TGTGCCAGCAGTCTGACAGGGGGACTAGCGGGAGAGTACGAGCAGTACTTC. Protein sequence: CASSLTGGLAGEYEQYF.

The chain combines TRBV10-1 with TRBJ1-1; no clear D. Trimming removed 0 bases at V and 6 bases at J, with 8 bases between. The CDR3 is 13 residues long. Per the germline V gene, CDR1 is WNHNN and CDR2 is SYGVQD (reference sequence). CDR3 DNA sequence: TGCGCCAGCAGTGAGTCCGACCGGCCTGAAGCTTTCTTT. Residues: CASSESDRPEAFF.

The chain couples TRBV5-1 to TRBJ2-1; possibly TRBD1 for D (5 bases). V was pared by 0 bases and J by 6 bases, with 13 bases between. Germline CDR1 and CDR2: SGHRS and YFSETQ. This CDR3 contains 15 residues. The CDR3 DNA reads as TGCGCCAGCAGCTTGGCTAAGGGGATCGGCAATGAGCAGTTCTTC. This gives the protein CASSLAKGIGNEQFF.

The rearrangement joins TRBV19 to TRBJ1-1; D uncertain. Germline values: CDR1 LNHDA, CDR2 SQIVND (reference sequence). This CDR3 spans 13 amino acids. The V gene lost 6 bases and the J gene lost 7 bases, with 15 bases spanning the gap. This chain's CDR3 is CASREDGGSEAFF. For the CDR3, the DNA is TGTGCCAGTAGAGAAGACGGCGGCAGTGAAGCTTTCTTT.

This clone was counted only a few times. CDR3 protein: CASSLYNEQFF. For the CDR3, the DNA is TGTGCCAGCAGTCTTTACAATGAGCAGTTCTTC. The chain combines TRBV12-3 or TRBV12-4 with TRBJ2-1; no reliable D call. The CDR3 extends over 11 amino acids. V lost 5 bases to trimming and J lost 4 bases, with 3 bases between them.

V gene TRBV6-1 combines with J gene TRBJ2-7, with a tentative D call TRBD1 (6 bases). V shed 2 bases and J shed 2 bases, with 13 bases lying between them. There are 15 residues in the CDR3. The V gene's germline CDR1 is MNHNS and CDR2 SASEGT. The CDR3 DNA is TGTGCCAGCAGTGAATTTTGGGCAGGGGCCTACGAGCAGTACTTC. This sequence encodes CASSEFWAGAYEQYF.